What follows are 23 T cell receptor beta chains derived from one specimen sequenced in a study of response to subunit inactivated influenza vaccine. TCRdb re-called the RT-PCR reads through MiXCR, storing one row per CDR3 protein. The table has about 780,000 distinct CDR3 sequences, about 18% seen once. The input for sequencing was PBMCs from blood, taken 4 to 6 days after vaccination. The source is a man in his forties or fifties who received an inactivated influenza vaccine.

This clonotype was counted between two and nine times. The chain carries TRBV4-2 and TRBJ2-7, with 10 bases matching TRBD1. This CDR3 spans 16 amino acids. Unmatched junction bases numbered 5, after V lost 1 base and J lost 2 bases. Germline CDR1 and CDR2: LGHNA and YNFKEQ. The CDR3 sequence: CASSQAGTGDPYEQYF. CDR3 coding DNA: TGTGCCAGCAGCCAAGCCGGGACAGGGGATCCCTACGAGCAGTACTTC.

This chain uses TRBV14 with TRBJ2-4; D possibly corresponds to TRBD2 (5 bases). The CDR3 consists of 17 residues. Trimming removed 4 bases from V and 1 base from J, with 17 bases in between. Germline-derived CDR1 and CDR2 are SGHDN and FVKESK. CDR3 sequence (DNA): TGTGCCAGCAGCCCCTACTCAGACTACCAGGCCAAAAACATTCAGTACTTC. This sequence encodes CASSPYSDYQAKNIQYF.

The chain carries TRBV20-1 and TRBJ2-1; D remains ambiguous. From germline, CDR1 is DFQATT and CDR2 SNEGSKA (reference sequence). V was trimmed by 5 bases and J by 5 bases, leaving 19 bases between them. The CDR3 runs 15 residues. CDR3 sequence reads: CSAPNAAVPNNEQFF. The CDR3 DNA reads TGCAGTGCTCCGAATGCGGCCGTTCCAAACAATGAGCAGTTCTTC.

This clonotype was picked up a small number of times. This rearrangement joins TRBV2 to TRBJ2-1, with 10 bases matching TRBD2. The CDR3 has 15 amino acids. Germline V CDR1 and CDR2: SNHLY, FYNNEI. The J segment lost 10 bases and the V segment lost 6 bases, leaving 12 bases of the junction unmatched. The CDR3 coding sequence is TGTGCCAGCAGCCGGAGCGGGAGGGCCGGTCCCGAGCAGTTCTTC. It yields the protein CASSRSGRAGPEQFF.

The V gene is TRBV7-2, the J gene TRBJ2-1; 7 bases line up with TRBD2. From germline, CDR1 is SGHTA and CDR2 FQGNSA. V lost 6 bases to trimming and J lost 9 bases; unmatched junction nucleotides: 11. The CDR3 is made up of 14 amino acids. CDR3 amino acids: CASSLAGLVGEQFF. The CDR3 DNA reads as TGTGCCAGCAGTCTAGCAGGACTAGTCGGTGAGCAGTTCTTC. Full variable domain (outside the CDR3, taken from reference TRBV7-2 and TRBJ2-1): GAGVSQSPSNKVTEKGKDVELRCDPISGHTALYWYRQSLGQGLEFLIYFQGNSAPDKSGLPSDRFSAERTGGSVSTLTIQRTQQEDSAVYLCASSLAGLVGEQFFGPGTRLTVL.

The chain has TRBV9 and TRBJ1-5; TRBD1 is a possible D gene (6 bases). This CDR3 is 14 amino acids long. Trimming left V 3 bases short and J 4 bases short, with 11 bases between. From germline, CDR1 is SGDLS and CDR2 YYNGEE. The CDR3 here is CASSEGGPNQPQHF. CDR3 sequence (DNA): TGTGCCAGCAGCGAGGGGGGTCCAAATCAGCCCCAGCATTTT.

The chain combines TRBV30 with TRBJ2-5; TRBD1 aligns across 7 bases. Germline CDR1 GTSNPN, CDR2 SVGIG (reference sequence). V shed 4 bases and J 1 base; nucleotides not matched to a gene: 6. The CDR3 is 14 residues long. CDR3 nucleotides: TGTGCCTGGAACAGGGGAAGGGCCCAAGAGACCCAGTACTTC. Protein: CAWNRGRAQETQYF. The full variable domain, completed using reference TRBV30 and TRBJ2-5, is SQTIHQWPATLVQPVGSPLSLECTVEGTSNPNLYWYRQAAGRGLQLLFYSVGIGQISSEVPQNLSASRPQDRQFILSSKKLLLSDSGFYLCAWNRGRAQETQYFGPGTRLLVL.

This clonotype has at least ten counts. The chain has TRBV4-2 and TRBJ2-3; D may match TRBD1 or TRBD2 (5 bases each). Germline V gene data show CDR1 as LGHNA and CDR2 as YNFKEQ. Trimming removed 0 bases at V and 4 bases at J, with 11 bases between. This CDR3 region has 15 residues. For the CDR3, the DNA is TGTGCCAGCAGCCAAGATGGGGGTAGGCCAGATACGCAGTATTTT. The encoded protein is CASSQDGGRPDTQYF.

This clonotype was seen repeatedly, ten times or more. The CDR3 DNA sequence: TGTGCCAGCAGCTTAGCGGCGGGAGGGCCAACAGATACGCAGTATTTT. Amino acids: CASSLAAGGPTDTQYF. The V and J genes are TRBV7-8 and TRBJ2-3; 9 bases match TRBD2. Germline V lookup: CDR1 SGHVS, CDR2 FQNEAQ. There are 16 residues in the CDR3. J gave up 3 bases and V 0 bases, and 4 bases lay outside the gene matches.

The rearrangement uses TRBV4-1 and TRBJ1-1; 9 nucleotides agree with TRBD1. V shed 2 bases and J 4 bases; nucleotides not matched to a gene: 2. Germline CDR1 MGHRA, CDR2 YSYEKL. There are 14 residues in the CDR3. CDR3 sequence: CASSQPTGGTEAFF. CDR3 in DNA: TGCGCCAGCAGCCAACCGACAGGGGGCACTGAAGCTTTCTTT.

DNA of the CDR3: TGCGCCAGCAGCGAGGGGGCCGAGGGCTACACCTTC. Translation: CASSEGAEGYTF. The chain links TRBV5-1 to TRBJ1-2; 7 nucleotides match TRBD1. This CDR3 has 12 residues. The ends lost 4 bases at V and 8 bases at J; junction bases unmatched: 5. Germline CDR1 reads SGHRS; CDR2 reads YFSETQ.

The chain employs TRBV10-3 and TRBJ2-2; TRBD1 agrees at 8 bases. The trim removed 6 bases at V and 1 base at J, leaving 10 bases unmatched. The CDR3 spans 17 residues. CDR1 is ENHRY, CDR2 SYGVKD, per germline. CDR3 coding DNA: TGTGCCATCAGGGAAGACAGGGGAGAGTTGAACACCGGGGAGCTGTTTTTT. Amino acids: CAIREDRGELNTGELFF.

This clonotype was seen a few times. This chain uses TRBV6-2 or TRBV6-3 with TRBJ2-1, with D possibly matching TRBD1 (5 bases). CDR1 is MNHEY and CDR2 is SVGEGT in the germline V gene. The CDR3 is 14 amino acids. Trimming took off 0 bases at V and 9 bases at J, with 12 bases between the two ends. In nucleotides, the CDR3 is TGTGCCAGCAGTTACTCCCCAGGGTTGGGTGAGCAGTTCTTC. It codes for CASSYSPGLGEQFF.

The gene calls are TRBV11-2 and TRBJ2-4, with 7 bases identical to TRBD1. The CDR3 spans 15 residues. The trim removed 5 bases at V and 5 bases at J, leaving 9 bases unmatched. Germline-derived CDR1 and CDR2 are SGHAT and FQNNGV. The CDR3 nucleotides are TGTGCCAGCAGCGCCCTGACAGGGCGGGAAAACATTCAGTACTTC. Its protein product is CASSALTGRENIQYF.

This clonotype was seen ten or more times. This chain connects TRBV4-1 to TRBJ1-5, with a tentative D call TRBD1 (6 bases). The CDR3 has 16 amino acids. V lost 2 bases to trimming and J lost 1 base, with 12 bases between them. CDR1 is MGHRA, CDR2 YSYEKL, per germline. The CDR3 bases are TGCGCCAGCAGCCAACTGGGACAACCGAGCAATCAGCCCCAGCATTTT. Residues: CASSQLGQPSNQPQHF.

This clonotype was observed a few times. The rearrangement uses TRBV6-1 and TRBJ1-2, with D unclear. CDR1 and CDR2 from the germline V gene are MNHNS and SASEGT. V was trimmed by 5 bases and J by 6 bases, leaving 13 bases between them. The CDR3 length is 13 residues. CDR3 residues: CASSTPRLDGYTF. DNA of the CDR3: TGTGCCAGCAGTACCCCCCGGCTCGATGGCTACACCTTC.

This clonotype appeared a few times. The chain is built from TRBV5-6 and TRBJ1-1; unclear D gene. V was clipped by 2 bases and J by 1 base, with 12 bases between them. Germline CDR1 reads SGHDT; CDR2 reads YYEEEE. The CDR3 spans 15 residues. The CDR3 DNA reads TGTGCCAGCAGCTTTATGGGCAGGACGAACACTGAAGCTTTCTTT. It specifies CASSFMGRTNTEAFF.

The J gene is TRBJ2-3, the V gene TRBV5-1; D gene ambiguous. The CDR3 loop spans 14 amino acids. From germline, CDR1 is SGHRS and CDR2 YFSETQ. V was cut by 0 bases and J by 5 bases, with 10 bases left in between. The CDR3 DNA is TGCGCCAGCAGCTTGGGGTCTTTCGGAGATACGCAGTATTTT. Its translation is CASSLGSFGDTQYF.

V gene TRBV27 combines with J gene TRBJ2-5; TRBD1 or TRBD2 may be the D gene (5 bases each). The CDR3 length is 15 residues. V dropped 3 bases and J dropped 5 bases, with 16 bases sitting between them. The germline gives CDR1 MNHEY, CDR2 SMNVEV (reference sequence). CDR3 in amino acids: CASSFRNRGPETQYF. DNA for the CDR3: TGTGCCAGCAGTTTTCGGAACCGGGGCCCGGAGACCCAGTACTTC.

The CDR3 bases are TGCAGTGCTAGAGATCTCCCGGGAGATACGCAGTATTTT. Translating it yields CSARDLPGDTQYF. V is TRBV20-1 and J is TRBJ2-3; D is ambiguous. Germline assignment: CDR1 DFQATT and CDR2 SNEGSKA (reference sequence). V was shortened by 0 bases and J by 5 bases, with 9 bases between the two germline ends. This CDR3 region has 13 residues.

CDR3: CASSKKTQTSGTPRVTYNEQFF. The CDR3 DNA is TGTGCCAGCAGTAAAAAGACTCAGACTAGCGGAACCCCCCGAGTCACCTACAATGAGCAGTTCTTC. J is TRBJ2-1 and V is TRBV2; TRBD2 matches at 9 bases. J gave up 2 bases and V 5 bases, and 25 bases lay outside the gene matches. Germline V gene lookup returns CDR1 SNHLY and CDR2 FYNNEI. CDR3 length: 22 residues.

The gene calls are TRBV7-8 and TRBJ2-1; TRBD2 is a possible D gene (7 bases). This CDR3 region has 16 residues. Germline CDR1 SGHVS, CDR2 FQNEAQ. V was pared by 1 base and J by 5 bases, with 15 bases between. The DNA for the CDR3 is TGTGCCAGCAGCTTAGTCGGGGGGCGCGTGGACAATGAGCAGTTCTTC. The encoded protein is CASSLVGGRVDNEQFF.

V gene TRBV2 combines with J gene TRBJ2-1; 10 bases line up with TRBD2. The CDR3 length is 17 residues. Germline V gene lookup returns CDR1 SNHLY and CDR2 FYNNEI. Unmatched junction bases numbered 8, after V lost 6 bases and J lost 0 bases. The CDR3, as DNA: TGTGCCAGCAGAGCGGGACTAGCGAGAAGCTCCTACAATGAGCAGTTCTTC. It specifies CASRAGLARSSYNEQFF.